This T cell receptor (beta chain) was captured in a study of human T cells and chemical hapten exposure. Study at large: Patches with 0.01% DPC went on the upper back, and the tests were read at 6 days.

The germline V gene has CDR1 SGHTA and CDR2 FQGNSA. The CDR3 consists of 14 residues. The ends were cut back, 7 bases at V and 6 bases at J, with 18 bases in the middle. Time point defined: patch test 1, 2 weeks after DPC sensitization. Treatment specified: therapeutic diphenylcyclopropenone sensitization with weekly scalp DPC. Blood was drawn before each patch test was applied. Unfractionated whole blood yielded total RNA. In the authors' methods: Across samples, TCR counts had a median of about 100,000 and ranged from about 23,224 to 690,600. TCRdb ran MiXCR on the RACE reads and lists one entry per CDR3 protein. TCRdb's processing, not the authors' own work, is the source of the V and J calls. Among some 350,000 distinct CDR3 sequences, around 7% were seen once, and the ten largest hold more than 7%.

The receptor comes from a woman aged 18-30 years with alopecia areata. Some clones in this sample may be carry-over from other donors' samples. The chain links TRBV7-2 to TRBJ1-1; weak D call: TRBD1 (6 bases). Sequencing used whole blood, obtained in connection with sensitization to the hapten diphenylcyclopropenone (DPC). CDR3 amino acids: CASKQGKAFAEAFF. CDR3 nucleotides: TGTGCCAGCAAACAGGGAAAAGCGTTCGCTGAAGCTTTCTTT. Variable domain in full (rest from reference TRBV7-2 and TRBJ1-1): GAGVSQSPSNKVTEKGKDVELRCDPISGHTALYWYRQSLGQGLEFLIYFQGNSAPDKSGLPSDRFSAERTGGSVSTLTIQRTQQEDSAVYLCASKQGKAFAEAFFGQGTRLTVV.